The source of this TCR beta chain is a study of blood T cells in healthy people across ages. Study-level findings and limits: Age brought a roughly linear fall in TCR beta diversity measured per million T cells. The study found more naive CD4+ cells and higher diversity in long-lived than aged donors.

The second PCR ran 7 to 11 cycles with a sample-barcoded 5' primer and J-beta primers. In TCRdb, the 5' RACE reads were re-called with MiXCR into one record per CDR3 protein. The sample lists 980,000 or so distinct CDR3 sequences, roughly 48% seen once, with around an eighth in the top ten. The V gene lost 6 bases and the J gene lost 3 bases, with 5 bases spanning the gap. The CDR3 covers 11 residues. Germline loops: CDR1 MDHEN, CDR2 SYDVKM. Regarding this clonotype: Antigen: not known.

This TCR derives from a man younger than 45 in good health. The sample comprised blood. J is TRBJ2-5 and V is TRBV28; D is unclear. The CDR3 DNA reads TGTGCCAGCAGGAAGAAAGAGACCCAGTACTTC. It specifies CASRKKETQYF.